The 27 T cell receptor beta chains listed next were all sequenced from one sample in a study of PD-1 blockade in classical Hodgkin lymphoma (TCRdb year 2020). The time point label, as the study defines it: cycle 1 day 1 (C1D1), immediately before nivolumab initiation. All trial patients had relapsed after autologous stem cell transplantation, with cohorts A, B and C differing in prior brentuximab vedotin exposure. Library prep was done by the immunoSEQ multiplex PCR assay. TCRdb retrieved this table from immuneACCESS and kept in-frame rearrangements only. Not all clones are present; in checked studies, unresolved V genes account for under half, and no reason is known for the remainder. A total of approximately 84,000 clones appear in this sample, 89% of them only once. The biggest ten clones account for approximately 22% of the sample. Sequencing was performed on peripheral blood mononuclear cells (PBMCs), taken at baseline. These receptor sequences come from a human donor with classical Hodgkin lymphoma.

This chain links TRBV9 with TRBJ2-5; D might be TRBD1 (5 bases). Trimming pared 2 bases from V and 5 bases from J, leaving 10 bases between. Per germline, CDR1 SGDLS and CDR2 YYNGEE. The CDR3 consists of 13 residues. CDR3 protein: CASSVQGWETQYF. CDR3 DNA: TGTGCCAGCAGCGTCCAGGGTTGGGAGACCCAGTACTTC.

The chain has TRBV29-1 and TRBJ1-1; 7 bases are a match to TRBD1. V lost 7 bases, J lost 3 bases, and 11 bases stayed unmatched. This CDR3 is built from 14 residues. CDR1 SQVTM and CDR2 ANQGSEA come from the germline V gene. CDR3 protein: CSGIHRQGYTEAFF. The CDR3 DNA is TGCAGCGGGATCCACCGACAGGGATACACTGAAGCTTTCTTT.

The genes are TRBV30 and TRBJ2-1, with D perhaps TRBD2 (6 bases). The CDR3 runs 12 residues. Trimming pared 2 bases from V and 9 bases from J, leaving 11 bases between. Germline V CDR1 and CDR2: GTSNPN, SVGIG (reference sequence). The CDR3 bases are TGTGCCTGGAGTCTTATGGGAGGTGAGCAGTTCTTC. Translated, it gives CAWSLMGGEQFF.

The chain is built from TRBV29-1 and TRBJ2-1; the match to TRBD1 covers 8 bases. Germline CDR1 SQVTM, CDR2 ANQGSEA. The CDR3 sequence is 13 residues long. V was clipped by 5 bases and J by 3 bases; unmatched bases: 3. The CDR3 loop reads CSVPGGLYNEQFF. The DNA of the CDR3 is TGCAGCGTTCCAGGGGGCCTCTACAATGAGCAGTTCTTC.

This rearrangement joins TRBV6-5 to TRBJ2-7, with TRBD1 identical over 7 bases. The CDR3 covers 13 residues. Germline CDR1 MNHEY, CDR2 SVGAGI. Trimming took 4 bases from V and 6 from J; bases not matched to a gene: 6. CDR3 nucleotide sequence: TGTGCCAGCAGTTCATCTTACAGGGGCGAGCAGTACTTC. This sequence encodes CASSSSYRGEQYF.

The gene calls are TRBV6-5 and TRBJ2-3, with TRBD2 matching over 11 bases. Germline values: CDR1 MNHEY, CDR2 SVGAGI. This CDR3 is 15 amino acids long. The junction had 9 bases not matched to a gene; V was cut back by 6 bases and J by 7 bases. CDR3 sequence reads: CASSFTSGSLHTQYF. The DNA of the CDR3 is TGTGCCAGCAGCTTCACTAGCGGGAGCCTTCATACGCAGTATTTT.

V gene TRBV6-1 combines with J gene TRBJ2-3; the D is unclear. V gave up 2 bases and J gave up 2 bases, with 2 bases separating them. CDR1 is MNHNS and CDR2 is SASEGT in the germline V gene. This CDR3 comprises 12 residues. The CDR3 nucleotides read TGTGCCAGCAGTGAAATCACAGATACGCAGTATTTT. Translated, it gives CASSEITDTQYF.

The chain employs TRBV10-1 and TRBJ1-1; the D gene is possibly TRBD1 (5 bases). This CDR3 contains 13 residues. Germline values: CDR1 WNHNN, CDR2 SYGVQD (reference sequence). The ends were cut back, 3 bases at V and 7 bases at J, with 12 bases in the middle. CDR3 region: CASSEAGGHEAFF. CDR3 nucleotides: TGCGCCAGCAGTGAAGCGGGGGGTCATGAAGCTTTCTTT.

The sample holds a few counts of this clone. The chain has TRBV25-1 and TRBJ2-5, with 8 bases identical to TRBD2. Germline CDR1 is MGHDK and CDR2 is SYGVNS. V trimming: 3 bases; J trimming: 3 bases; junction bases outside the gene matches: 6. The CDR3 consists of 15 residues. As DNA, the CDR3 is TGTGCCAGCAGTGAGTCCACTAGCGGAAAAGAGACCCAGTACTTC. This gives the protein CASSESTSGKETQYF.

This clone was observed a single time. This rearrangement joins TRBV28 to TRBJ1-1, with a weak D call TRBD1 (5 bases). The CDR3 runs to 13 residues. CDR1 is MDHEN, CDR2 SYDVKM, per germline. The V and J ends lost 4 bases and 1 base respectively, with 7 bases between them. CDR3 amino acids: CASSSTGNTEAFF. The CDR3, as DNA: TGTGCCAGCAGTTCAACAGGGAACACTGAAGCTTTCTTT.

The chain combines TRBV7-2 with TRBJ2-3, with no clear D. The V end lost 0 bases, the J end lost 2 bases, and 12 bases lay between the germline ends. The CDR3 has 16 amino acids. The germline CDR1 and CDR2 sequences are SGHTA and FQGNSA. CDR3 region: CASSLAGPTPTDTQYF. The DNA for the CDR3 is TGTGCCAGCAGCTTAGCAGGCCCAACTCCCACAGATACGCAGTATTTT.

The chain has TRBV7-9 and TRBJ2-7, with 7 bases aligning to TRBD2. This CDR3 comprises 12 residues. Germline V gene data show CDR1 as SEHNR and CDR2 as FQNEAQ (reference sequence). V shed 10 bases, J shed 6 bases, and the junction held 9 bases outside the gene matches. As DNA, the CDR3 is TGTGCCATTGTGGGGAGGGCGGGCGAGCAGTACTTC. Residues: CAIVGRAGEQYF.

The chain employs TRBV25-1 and TRBJ2-7; 7 bases fit TRBD2. The junction had 6 bases not matched to a gene; V was cut back by 1 base and J by 3 bases. The CDR3 spans 15 residues. The germline gives CDR1 MGHDK, CDR2 SYGVNS. CDR3 nucleotide sequence: TGTGCCAGCAGTGAATCAGACGGGGGGTTCTACGAGCAGTACTTC. It specifies CASSESDGGFYEQYF.

The rearrangement links TRBV5-3 to TRBJ1-1; D is unclear. TRBV5-3 qualifies as an ORF whose function is uncertain. Trimming removed 4 bases from V and 2 bases from J, with 15 bases in between. CDR3 size: 15 residues. The CDR3 bases are TGTGCCAGAAGCCTACCCACCGTAGCAAACACTGAAGCTTTCTTT. Its translation is CARSLPTVANTEAFF.

This clone was seen a handful of times. CDR3 region: CASSLGLAGELAGELFF. As DNA, the CDR3 is TGCGCCAGCAGCTTGGGACTAGCGGGAGAATTAGCCGGGGAGCTGTTTTTT. The genes are TRBV5-1 and TRBJ2-2; TRBD2 aligns across 12 bases. The V segment lost 0 bases and the J segment 6 bases; nucleotides outside the gene matches: 6. The CDR3 contains 17 residues. Germline V gene lookup returns CDR1 SGHRS and CDR2 YFSETQ.

This chain uses TRBV19 with TRBJ1-2, with D hard to call. V lost 5 bases and J 3 bases, leaving 10 bases between the germline ends. The CDR3 contains 13 residues. CDR1 and CDR2 from the germline V gene are LNHDA and SQIVND (reference sequence). CDR3 region: CASSPQAHYGYTF. Written as DNA, the CDR3 is TGTGCCAGTAGTCCTCAAGCCCACTATGGCTACACCTTC.

This clone occurred a few times. The chain links TRBV6-1 to TRBJ1-5; 7 nucleotides agree with TRBD1. V was pared by 11 bases and J by 9 bases, with 10 bases of the junction left unmatched. The CDR3 extends over 12 amino acids. CDR1 and CDR2 (germline): MNHNS, SASEGT. The CDR3 loop reads CAPGTAMMPQHF. CDR3 sequence (DNA): TGTGCCCCGGGGACAGCCATGATGCCCCAGCATTTT.

The chain is built from TRBV9 and TRBJ2-4; the match to TRBD2 covers 8 bases. The trim removed 0 bases at V and 6 bases at J, leaving 8 bases unmatched. The CDR3 runs 16 residues. CDR1 and CDR2 (germline): SGDLS, YYNGEE. CDR3 sequence (DNA): TGTGCCAGCAGCGTAGGGGCTAGCGGGCGGCTAAACATTCAGTACTTC. Protein: CASSVGASGRLNIQYF.

This clone was seen just once. CDR3 sequence: CASRPLAGVTSTDTQYF. The CDR3 DNA follows: TGTGCCAGCAGACCCCTAGCGGGCGTTACTAGCACAGATACGCAGTATTTT. The chain carries TRBV4-2 and TRBJ2-3, with 8 bases fitting TRBD2. Germline-derived CDR1 and CDR2 are LGHNA and YNFKEQ. J lost 0 bases, V lost 6 bases, and 11 bases had no gene match. The CDR3 length is 17 residues.

The chain recombines TRBV5-5 with TRBJ2-7; D ambiguous. The CDR3 length is 12 residues. Per the germline V gene, CDR1 is SGHKS and CDR2 is YYEKEE (reference sequence). The V end lost 0 bases, the J end lost 3 bases, and 4 bases lay between the germline ends. CDR3 sequence: CASSLAFYEQYF. Here the CDR3 DNA reads TGTGCCAGCAGCTTGGCGTTCTACGAGCAGTACTTC.

The J gene is TRBJ2-5, the V gene TRBV5-6, with D unclear. The V and J ends lost 4 bases and 4 bases respectively, with 17 bases between them. The germline CDR1 and CDR2 sequences are SGHDT and YYEEEE. CDR3 length: 15 residues. CDR3: CASSRPVGIRETQYF. CDR3 DNA: TGTGCCAGCAGCCGGCCAGTGGGAATTCGAGAGACCCAGTACTTC.

The chain couples TRBV28 to TRBJ1-2; D might be TRBD1 (5 bases). CDR3 length: 16 amino acids. Germline V gives CDR1 MDHEN, CDR2 SYDVKM. With 6 bases removed from V and 0 bases from J, the gap between germline ends came to 17 bases. CDR3 in amino acids: CASRPTGSLSNYGYTF. CDR3 DNA: TGTGCCAGCAGACCTACAGGTTCACTTTCTAACTATGGCTACACCTTC.

This clone was detected a few times. The genes are TRBV6-6 and TRBJ2-4; D not certain. Trimming pared 7 bases from V and 0 bases from J, leaving 16 bases between. CDR1 is MNHNY and CDR2 is SVGAGI in the germline V gene (reference sequence). The CDR3 has 16 amino acids. CDR3 residues: CASNDPSTAAKNIQYF. The CDR3 DNA reads TGTGCCAGCAATGACCCCTCTACCGCAGCCAAAAACATTCAGTACTTC.

The chain carries TRBV7-6 and TRBJ2-7; 12 nucleotides line up with TRBD2. The V gene end was trimmed by 5 bases and the J gene end by 4 bases; junction bases not matched to a gene: 12. Germline values: CDR1 SGHVS, CDR2 FNYEAQ. The CDR3 is 17 amino acids. The CDR3, as DNA: TGTGCCAGCAGCCCAGAACCACTAGCGGGAGGAACGTACGAGCAGTACTTC. This encodes CASSPEPLAGGTYEQYF.

This chain links TRBV27 with TRBJ2-1, with D possibly being TRBD1 (6 bases). With 9 bases removed from V and 4 bases from J, the gap between germline ends came to 13 bases. This CDR3 spans 13 amino acids. Germline CDR1 is MNHEY and CDR2 is SMNVEV (reference sequence). The CDR3 bases are TGTGCCAGTAGGGGGTGGGGGTACAATGAGCAGTTCTTC. The encoded protein is CASRGWGYNEQFF.

This chain joins TRBV5-1 and TRBJ2-1, with D possibly being TRBD2 (5 bases). This CDR3 region has 16 residues. Trimming pared 4 bases from V and 0 bases from J, leaving 14 bases between. CDR1 and CDR2 (germline): SGHRS, YFSETQ. CDR3 protein: CASSPTGSSSYNEQFF. CDR3 sequence (DNA): TGCGCCAGCAGCCCTACGGGGAGTAGCTCCTACAATGAGCAGTTCTTC.

The chain has TRBV7-2 and TRBJ2-3, with D possibly TRBD2 on 5 matching bases. The CDR3 sequence is 12 residues long. V was trimmed by 5 bases and J by 6 bases, leaving 9 bases between them. CDR1 is SGHTA, CDR2 FQGNSA, per germline. The CDR3 nucleotides read TGTGCCAGCAGCACCTTAGCGGATACGCAGTATTTT. Protein product: CASSTLADTQYF.